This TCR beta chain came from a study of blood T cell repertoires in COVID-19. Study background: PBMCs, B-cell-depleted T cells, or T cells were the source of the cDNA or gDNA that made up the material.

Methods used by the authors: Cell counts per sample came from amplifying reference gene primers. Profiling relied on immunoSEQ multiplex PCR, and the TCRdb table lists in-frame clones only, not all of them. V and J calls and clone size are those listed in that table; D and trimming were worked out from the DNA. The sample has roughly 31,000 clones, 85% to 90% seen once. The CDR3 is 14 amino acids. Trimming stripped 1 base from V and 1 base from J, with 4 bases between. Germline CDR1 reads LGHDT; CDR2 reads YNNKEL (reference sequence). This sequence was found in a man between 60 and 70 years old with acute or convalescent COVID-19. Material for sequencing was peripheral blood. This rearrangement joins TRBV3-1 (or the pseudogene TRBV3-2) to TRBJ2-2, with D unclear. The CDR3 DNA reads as TGTGCCAGCAGCCAAGCTGTGAACACCGGGGAGCTGTTTTTT. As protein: CASSQAVNTGELFF.